Sequencing of this T cell receptor beta chain was carried out in a study of T cell responses to AZD1222 COVID-19 vaccine (dated by TCRdb to 2020 to 2023). Looking at the study overall: A total of just over 230 trial participants underwent TCR sequencing, of whom approximately 200 had received two doses of AZD1222 and roughly 26 had received two doses of the MenACWY control vaccine. Trial participants were enrolled into age subgroups of 18-55, 56-69 and 70-plus years, which contained about 150, 27 and 61 TCR-sequenced participants, respectively. What the research found in general, with its limitations: In the small 56-69-year group, the increase in depth fell short of significance, most likely because of low power. The vaccine-associated CD4 TCRs covered the entire spike protein, and the dominant responses fell in regions 160-218 and 743-854. Spike-specific TCR breadth and depth rose significantly after two AZD1222 doses compared with day 0 and with MenACWY recipients. Reportedly, almost half of the unique spike-specific TCRs recognized epitopes lying outside the regions that are mutated in the B.1.351 and B.1.1.7 variants. Participants were mostly white British, with more females than males. The authors suggested clonal diversity may have been underestimated. Because no samples from the day 14 peak response were available, repertoires could be characterized only after the peak T cell response. Conclusions about previously exposed vaccinees are limited, since just a handful of AZD1222 recipients were seropositive for SARS-CoV-2 at baseline.

The CDR3 regions of human TCRbeta chains were analyzed by immunosequencing. The authors' pipeline ran thus. TCRs in the repertoires were matched against a reference library of SARS-CoV-2-specific TCRs that had been generated with the MIRA antigen-specificity platform. Breadth was defined as the fraction of unique TCRs that were SARS-CoV-2-associated, and depth was defined as the fraction of total T cells that were SARS-CoV-2-associated. Using the MIRA data, each spike-specific TCR was assigned both to the spike region to which the TCR was reactive and to a CD4 or CD8 class. Log10-transformed breadth and depth values were compared by one-way ANOVA with Sidak's multiple comparisons tests. TCRdb retrieved this table from immuneACCESS and kept in-frame rearrangements only. Not all clones are present; in checked studies, unresolved V genes account for under half, and no reason is known for the remainder. For V, J and clone size, that table is used; D and trimming come from the DNA. In this sample the table shows some 84,000 clones, about 83% of which occur a single time. Of the sample, 11% is held by the ten largest clones.

According to the study, the label for this sample's time point signals: about 28 days (+/-7) after the second vaccine dose. AZD1222 recipients whose second dose came at about 4 weeks and those whose second dose came at about 12 weeks were combined into one group, since spike-specific TCR depth and breadth did not differ between the two schedules. The vaccinee samples were drawn from two UK trials, COV001 and COV002, one of which was a single-blind randomized controlled phase 2/3 trial testing AZD1222 (ChAdOx1 nCoV-19) in healthy adults. Trial participant PBMC samples were collected at day 0 and day 28 after the second dose for TCRbeta chain sequencing. Relative to germline, V is 8 bases shorter and J is 0 bases shorter, with 16 bases between their ends. Reading from cysteine to phenylalanine, the CDR3 counts 15 amino acids. Kept here is only the CDR3 DNA, which spans 45 bases and is read in frame from base 1. Sequences MDHEN (CDR1) and SYDVKM (CDR2) are obtained from the germline V gene.

Concerning this clone itself: The antigen this receptor binds is unknown. No base quality information exists; no much larger clone differs at one position.

The chain was built from TRBV28 and TRBJ1-1, with a tentative D gene TRBD1 over 5 matching bases. The sequencing here drew on peripheral blood, taken 28 days after the second AZD1222 dose. This clonotype originated in an adult who received the AZD1222 COVID-19 vaccine. The CDR3 reads as follows: CASLGESRMNTEAFF. The base sequence is TGTGCCAGCCTAGGGGAATCGAGGATGAACACTGAAGCTTTCTTT.